The 25 T cell receptor beta chains reported below all come from one sample, sequenced in a study of CD8+ T cells in alopecia areata. RNA was extracted and reverse transcribed into cDNA as the sequencing template. Profiled with immunoSEQ multiplex PCR; TCRdb holds only in-frame clones, not every one. The sample comprises some 220,000 clones, about 50% of which are singletons, and roughly 1.5% rests with the top ten. As to treatment: oral pan-JAK inhibitor, 5-10 mg twice daily. The source material was CD4+ T cells sorted from blood, sampled at week 4, from a patient treated with tofacitinib. The receptor source for this set is a human donor with alopecia areata.

This chain connects TRBV4-3 to TRBJ2-7, with no clear D. The CDR3 consists of 13 residues. V lost 4 bases and J lost 5, with 12 bases in between. Germline V gives CDR1 LGHNA, CDR2 YSLEER. CDR3 amino acids: CASSPFLSHEQYF. As DNA, the CDR3 is TGCGCCAGCAGCCCCTTCCTTTCCCACGAGCAGTACTTC.

This clone was observed a handful of times. CDR3 sequence: CASSERGSSSYEQYF. The CDR3 DNA sequence: TGTGCCAGCAGTGAAAGAGGCAGCAGCTCCTACGAGCAGTACTTC. The chain employs TRBV2 and TRBJ2-7, with no clear D. V lost 2 bases and J lost 0, with 11 bases in between. Per germline, CDR1 SNHLY and CDR2 FYNNEI. This CDR3 comprises 15 residues.

The chain combines TRBV15 with TRBJ1-6, with TRBD1 as a possible D gene (5 bases). Germline values: CDR1 LNHNV, CDR2 YYDKDF (reference sequence). V shed 3 bases and J shed 10 bases, with 13 bases lying between them. CDR3 length equals 14 residues. In DNA form, the CDR3 reads TGTGCCACCAGCAGGCTGGGGGATCGATCACCCCTCCACTTT. It codes for CATSRLGDRSPLHF.

The table lists this clone with a count of one. The CDR3 protein is CSVRQLLNTEAFF. In DNA form, the CDR3 reads TGCAGCGTACGACAGCTTCTGAACACTGAAGCTTTCTTT. This rearrangement joins TRBV29-1 to TRBJ1-1; possibly TRBD1 for D (5 bases). V was trimmed by 6 bases and J by 0 bases, leaving 11 bases between them. The germline V gene has CDR1 SQVTM and CDR2 ANQGSEA. This CDR3 has 13 residues.

The rearrangement joins TRBV29-1 to TRBJ1-5; TRBD1 aligns across 7 bases. The CDR3 consists of 13 residues. J gave up 3 bases and V 6 bases, and 5 bases lay outside the gene matches. Germline CDR1 is SQVTM and CDR2 is ANQGSEA. In DNA, the CDR3 is TGCAGCGTCGTCACAGGGGACAATCAGCCCCAGCATTTT. Protein product: CSVVTGDNQPQHF.

This chain links TRBV25-1 with TRBJ2-7; D gene unclear. The CDR3 runs 12 residues. V was clipped by 5 bases and J by 0 bases, with 5 bases between them. Germline V gene data show CDR1 as MGHDK and CDR2 as SYGVNS. The CDR3 region has the DNA TGTGCCAGCAGTAACACCTCCTACGAGCAGTACTTC. Translated: CASSNTSYEQYF.

V gene TRBV5-4 combines with J gene TRBJ2-3; TRBD1 aligns across 8 bases. After removal of 2 bases from V and 2 bases from J, the junction contained 4 bases not matched to a gene. This CDR3 has 15 amino acids. Germline CDR1 SGHNT, CDR2 YYREEE (reference sequence). CDR3: CASSFQGASTDTQYF. CDR3 DNA sequence: TGTGCCAGCAGCTTTCAGGGGGCGTCCACAGATACGCAGTATTTT.

The genes are TRBV5-6 and TRBJ1-2; no reliable D call. V lost 0 bases, J lost 3 bases, and 6 bases lay in between. CDR3 length equals 13 residues. Germline values: CDR1 SGHDT, CDR2 YYEEEE. The CDR3, as DNA: TGTGCCAGCAGCTTGGCAGAGGACTATGGCTACACCTTC. Its translation is CASSLAEDYGYTF.

This clone was counted only a few times. The chain is built from TRBV30 and TRBJ1-6, with a possible D match to TRBD1 (5 bases). Germline CDR1 reads GTSNPN; CDR2 reads SVGIG (reference sequence). The V end lost 2 bases, the J end lost 14 bases, and 10 bases lay between the germline ends. This CDR3 is built from 11 residues. The chain's CDR3 is CAWSFDRALHF. The CDR3 DNA sequence: TGTGCCTGGAGTTTCGACAGAGCCCTCCACTTT.

V and J are TRBV13 and TRBJ2-3, with D perhaps TRBD2 (5 bases). Trimming left V 3 bases short and J 2 bases short, with 9 bases between. The CDR3 is 14 amino acids. Germline CDR1 PRHDT, CDR2 FYEKMQ (reference sequence). The DNA of the CDR3 is TGTGCCAGCAGCTTTCGGGAAATCACAGATACGCAGTATTTT. This sequence encodes CASSFREITDTQYF.

The V and J genes are TRBV27 and TRBJ1-2; TRBD1 might be the D (5 bases). Germline lookup yields CDR1 MNHEY and CDR2 SMNVEV (reference sequence). The CDR3 loop spans 13 amino acids. Deletions cut 8 bases from V and 7 bases from J, with 17 bases between. The CDR3: CASQRQGEAGYTF. CDR3 nucleotides: TGTGCCAGCCAAAGGCAGGGAGAAGCTGGCTACACCTTC.

This chain joins TRBV30 and TRBJ2-5; maybe TRBD1 (6 bases). The germline CDR1 and CDR2 sequences are GTSNPN and SVGIG (reference sequence). The CDR3 runs 14 residues. Trimming stripped 3 bases from V and 5 bases from J, with 16 bases between. The CDR3 DNA follows: TGTGCCTGGAGCTGGCGCAGGGGTGTGGAGACCCAGTACTTC. As protein: CAWSWRRGVETQYF.

This clone was found a few times. The chain is built from TRBV15 and TRBJ2-3; a weak D match, TRBD2 (6 bases). The CDR3 has 18 amino acids. The germline gives CDR1 LNHNV, CDR2 YYDKDF (reference sequence). V lost 3 bases and J 1 base, leaving 20 bases between the germline ends. The CDR3 region is CATSRLPWVGEGTDTQYF. As DNA, the CDR3 is TGTGCCACCAGCAGGCTCCCTTGGGTAGGGGAGGGCACAGATACGCAGTATTTT.

This sequence joins TRBV27 and TRBJ1-6, with TRBD1 matching 7 bases. The germline V gene encodes CDR1 MNHEY and CDR2 SMNVEV (reference sequence). The CDR3 spans 14 residues. Losses at the gene ends were 7 bases for V and 6 bases for J; bases not matched to a gene: 6. The CDR3 DNA sequence: TGTGCCAGCAAAACCGGGACAGCTAATTCACCCCTCCACTTT. This encodes CASKTGTANSPLHF.

This chain links TRBV5-6 with TRBJ2-7; no reliable D call. The germline V gene has CDR1 SGHDT and CDR2 YYEEEE. This CDR3 spans 12 amino acids. Trimming cost V 4 bases and J 4 bases, with 9 bases left between them. The CDR3 DNA reads as TGTGCCAGCAGCAAAGCAGGTTACGAGCAGTACTTC. Translated, it gives CASSKAGYEQYF. Combining the CDR3 with reference TRBV5-6 and TRBJ2-7 gives the whole variable domain DAGVTQSPTHLIKTRGQQVTLRCSPKSGHDTVSWYQQALGQGPQFIFQYYEEEERQRGNFPDRFSGHQFPNYSSELNVNALLLGDSALYLCASSKAGYEQYFGPGTRLTVT.

V usage is TRBV29-1 and J usage is TRBJ2-3, with a weak D call TRBD2 (6 bases). V lost 3 bases and J lost 0, with 13 bases in between. Germline V gives CDR1 SQVTM, CDR2 ANQGSEA. This CDR3 comprises 15 residues. Written as DNA, the CDR3 is TGCAGCGTTGATCCCGCCGGGAGTAGCACAGATACGCAGTATTTT. Protein product: CSVDPAGSSTDTQYF.

The V gene is TRBV6-6, the J gene TRBJ2-7; 7 bases are shared with TRBD1. V shed 6 bases and J 2 bases; nucleotides not matched to a gene: 10. Germline CDR1 reads MNHNY; CDR2 reads SVGAGI (reference sequence). This CDR3 comprises 15 residues. CDR3 amino acids: CASRLTGIVTYEQYF. CDR3 DNA: TGTGCCAGCAGGTTGACAGGGATTGTCACCTACGAGCAGTACTTC.

The rearrangement uses TRBV6-1 and TRBJ1-6; D is ambiguous. Trimming pared 5 bases from V and 0 bases from J, leaving 8 bases between. The length of the CDR3 is 15 residues. Germline V CDR1 and CDR2: MNHNS, SASEGT. DNA for the CDR3: TGTGCCAGCAGTTTAGAAGTCTCCTATAATTCACCCCTCCACTTT. It codes for CASSLEVSYNSPLHF.

V and J are TRBV6-5 and TRBJ1-1; 8 nucleotides agree with TRBD1. Germline V lookup: CDR1 MNHEY, CDR2 SVGAGI. The CDR3 has 14 residues. The V and J ends lost 4 bases and 0 bases, in that order; junction bases with no gene match: 1. This chain's CDR3 is CASSLQGVNTEAFF. In nucleotides, the CDR3 is TGTGCCAGCAGTTTACAGGGGGTGAACACTGAAGCTTTCTTT.

The chain joins TRBV4-1 to TRBJ2-3; D gene ambiguous. V was clipped by 3 bases and J by 2 bases, with 9 bases between them. This CDR3 region has 14 residues. Germline CDR1 and CDR2: MGHRA and YSYEKL. This CDR3 reads CASSQKIATDTQYF. CDR3 bases: TGCGCCAGCAGCCAGAAAATAGCCACAGATACGCAGTATTTT.

This chain uses TRBV6-6 with TRBJ2-3; 11 nucleotides agree with TRBD1. The germline V gene has CDR1 MNHNY and CDR2 SVGAGI (reference sequence). This CDR3 is 15 amino acids long. V was pared by 2 bases and J by 5 bases, with 3 bases of the junction left unmatched. The CDR3 nucleotides are TGTGCCAGCAGTTACGGACAGGGGGCTGTAGATACGCAGTATTTT. It is translated as CASSYGQGAVDTQYF.

J is TRBJ2-2 and V is TRBV9, with D uncertain. The CDR3 totals 12 residues. Trimming took 2 bases from V and 6 from J, leaving 5 bases between them. The germline gives CDR1 SGDLS, CDR2 YYNGEE. CDR3 in amino acids: CASSVAAGELFF. The CDR3 region has the DNA TGTGCCAGCAGCGTCGCGGCCGGGGAGCTGTTTTTT.

Worth noting for this clone: The same CDR3 is also encoded by other DNA sequences in this sample. This chain uses TRBV5-6 with TRBJ1-5; maybe TRBD1 (5 bases). The CDR3 is 14 amino acids. Germline values: CDR1 SGHDT, CDR2 YYEEEE. V dropped 0 bases and J dropped 3 bases, with 7 bases sitting between them. The CDR3 reads CASSLGQNNQPQHF. For the CDR3, the DNA is TGTGCCAGCAGCTTGGGACAGAACAATCAGCCCCAGCATTTT.

This rearrangement joins TRBV7-9 to TRBJ2-2, with TRBD2 as a possible D gene (5 bases). The CDR3 has 15 residues. The V end lost 2 bases, the J end lost 3 bases, and 10 bases lay between the germline ends. Germline V CDR1 and CDR2: SEHNR, FQNEAQ (reference sequence). CDR3 protein: CASSLRGADTGELFF. The CDR3 coding sequence is TGTGCCAGCAGCTTACGGGGTGCGGACACCGGGGAGCTGTTTTTT.

The CDR3 protein is CSVGGRQFMNTEAFF. The CDR3 bases are TGCAGCGTTGGGGGGAGACAGTTCATGAACACTGAAGCTTTCTTT. The rearrangement uses TRBV29-1 and TRBJ1-1, with D tentatively TRBD1 (5 bases). Per the germline V gene, CDR1 is SQVTM and CDR2 is ANQGSEA. The length of the CDR3 is 15 residues. V lost 4 bases, J lost 0 bases, and 15 bases lay in between.